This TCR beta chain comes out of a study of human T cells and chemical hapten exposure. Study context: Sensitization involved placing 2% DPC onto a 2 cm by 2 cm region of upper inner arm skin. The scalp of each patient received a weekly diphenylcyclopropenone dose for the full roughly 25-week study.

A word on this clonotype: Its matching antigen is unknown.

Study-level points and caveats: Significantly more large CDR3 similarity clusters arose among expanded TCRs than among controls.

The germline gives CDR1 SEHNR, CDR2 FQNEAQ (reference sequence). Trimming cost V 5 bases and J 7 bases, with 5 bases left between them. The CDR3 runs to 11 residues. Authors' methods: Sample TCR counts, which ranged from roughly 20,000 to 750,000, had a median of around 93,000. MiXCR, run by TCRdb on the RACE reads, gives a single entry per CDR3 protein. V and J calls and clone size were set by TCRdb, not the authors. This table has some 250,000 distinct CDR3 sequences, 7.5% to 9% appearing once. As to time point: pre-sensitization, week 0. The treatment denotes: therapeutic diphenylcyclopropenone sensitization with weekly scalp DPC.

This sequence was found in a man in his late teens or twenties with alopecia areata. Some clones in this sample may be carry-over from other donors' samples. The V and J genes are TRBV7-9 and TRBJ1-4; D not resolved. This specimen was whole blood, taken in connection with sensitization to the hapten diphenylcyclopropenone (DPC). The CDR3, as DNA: TGTGCCAGCAGCGCGGTTGAAAAACTGTTTTTT. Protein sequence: CASSAVEKLFF.